The TCR beta chain described here comes from a study of blood T cells in healthy people across ages. The study's findings and limits: A conclusive naive versus antigen-experienced comparison was prevented by the unsorted PBMCs.

Alongside a J-beta primer mix, a sample-barcoded 5' primer served in a second PCR lasting roughly 6 to 11 cycles. One entry per CDR3 protein, called by TCRdb with MiXCR from the 5' RACE reads. The top ten clones hold 18% of a sample with 920,000 or so distinct CDR3 sequences, 40% to 55% of them seen once. Trimming removed 6 bases at V and 7 bases at J, with 9 bases between. The CDR3 loop spans 11 amino acids. Germline-derived CDR1 and CDR2 are MNHEY and SVGAGI. There were healthy Caucasian individuals from Russia, aged 6 to 90, serving as donors. Comments on this clonotype: As yet, its antigen is unknown.

This clonotype was sampled from a woman aged 55-70 years in good health. The chain employs TRBV6-5 and TRBJ1-2; D unresolved. Sequenced material: blood. The DNA for the CDR3 is TGTGCCAGCAGCCACCCAGGTGGCTACACCTTC. Amino acids: CASSHPGGYTF.